These 2 T cell receptor beta chains originate from one sample sequenced in a study of prognosis after radiotherapy for stage I lung cancer. With two-round multiplex PCR, TCR beta CDR3 sequences were amplified from genomic DNA. First-round PCR, the initial amplification, used primers specific to each TRBV and TRBJ gene. TCRdb passed the multiplex PCR reads through MiXCR, listing each CDR3 protein once. The sample lists tens of thousands of distinct CDR3 sequences, approximately 25% seen once, with about 25% in the top ten. The sequenced sample was PBMCs, obtained before or after stereotactic body radiation therapy (not recorded which). The receptors originated from a donor aged 50 or older with non-small cell lung cancer.

CDR3 protein: CASSYESEGAGELFF. DNA for the CDR3: TGTGCCAGCAGCTACGAGAGTGAGGGGGCCGGGGAGCTGTTTTTT. This chain joins TRBV6-5 and TRBJ2-2; possible D gene TRBD1, 6 bases. V lost 6 bases to trimming and J lost 6 bases, with 17 bases between them. Germline V CDR1 and CDR2: MNHEY, SVGAGI. The CDR3 is made up of 15 amino acids.

This clonotype was picked up many times. This chain joins TRBV6-1 and TRBJ2-3, with 12 bases identical to TRBD2. Germline lookup yields CDR1 MNHNS and CDR2 SASEGT. Germline trimming cut 5 bases from V and 5 bases from J; bases unmatched to any gene: 11. The CDR3 consists of 17 residues. The DNA for the CDR3 is TGTGCCAGCAGTCCCAGCGGACTAGCGGGAAATGTAGATACGCAGTATTTT. It yields the protein CASSPSGLAGNVDTQYF.